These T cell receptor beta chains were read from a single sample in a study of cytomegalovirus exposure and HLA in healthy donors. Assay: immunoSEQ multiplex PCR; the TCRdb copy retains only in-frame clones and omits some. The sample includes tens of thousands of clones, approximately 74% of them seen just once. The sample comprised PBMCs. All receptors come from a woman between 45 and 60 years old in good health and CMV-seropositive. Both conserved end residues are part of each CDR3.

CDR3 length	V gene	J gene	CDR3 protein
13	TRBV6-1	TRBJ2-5	CASSLAGEQTQYF
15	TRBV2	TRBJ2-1	CASRLTSGSVDEQFF
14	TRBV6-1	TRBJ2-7	CASSGVTGPVEQYF
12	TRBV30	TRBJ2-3	CAWGRGADTQYF
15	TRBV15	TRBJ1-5	CATSRDRGPGQPQHF
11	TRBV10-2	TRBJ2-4	CASSGGFIQYF
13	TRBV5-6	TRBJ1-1	CATQEWVRTEAFF
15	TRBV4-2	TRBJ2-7	CASSPLGGLNYEQYF
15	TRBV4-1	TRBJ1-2	CASSQAGQGAHGYTF
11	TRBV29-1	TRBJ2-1	CSVEQGLAQFF
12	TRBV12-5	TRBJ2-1	CASGRDSNEQFF
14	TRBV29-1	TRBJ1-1	CSVQQGRLAAEAFF
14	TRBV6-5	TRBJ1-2	CASSRDRPNYGYTF
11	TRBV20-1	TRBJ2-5	CSARAQETQYF
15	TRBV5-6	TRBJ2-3	CASSPRQGVTDTQYF
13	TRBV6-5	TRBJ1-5	CASTVAGGQPQHF
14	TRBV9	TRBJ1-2	CASSPWGREYGYTF
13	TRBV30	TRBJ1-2	CAWRGQSKGGYTF
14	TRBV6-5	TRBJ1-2	CASSPQGTNYGYTF
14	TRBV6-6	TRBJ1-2	CASSPWGANYGYTF
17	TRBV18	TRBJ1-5	CASSPRRAGRGSQPQHF
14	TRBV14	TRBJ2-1	CASSQGLLYNEQFF
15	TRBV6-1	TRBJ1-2	CASSELQGLNYGYTF
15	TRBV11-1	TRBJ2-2	CASKEKRESTGELFF
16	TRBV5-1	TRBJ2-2	CASSSLAEPNTGELFF
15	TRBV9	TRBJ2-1	CASSTLGGPYNEQFF
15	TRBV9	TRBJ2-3	CASSVAAQSTDTQYF
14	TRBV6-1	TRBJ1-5	CASLRTGDSQPQHF
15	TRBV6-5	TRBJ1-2	CASSWLGQGNYGYTF
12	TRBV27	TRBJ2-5	CASRHSGGTQYF
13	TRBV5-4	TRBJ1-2	CASSLQGTYGYTF
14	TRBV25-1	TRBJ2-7	CASISRGRVYEQYF
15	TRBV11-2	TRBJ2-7	CASSPPASGGYEQYF
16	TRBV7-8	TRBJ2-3	CASSQQTSGSPDTQYF
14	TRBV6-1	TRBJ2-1	CASRTDKPYNEQFF
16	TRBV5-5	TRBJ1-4	CASSLTPLGQNEKLFF